This T cell receptor beta chain was sequenced for a study of shared clonotypes between healthy human individuals (TCRdb year 2020). Study-wide context: Two women and three men aged 18 to 49 years were included in the cohort. Each donor's leukapheresis produced roughly between roughly 0.85 and 9.5 billion PBMCs. To estimate repertoire size and how much clonotypes are shared between individuals, the study performed deep sequencing of blood TCR repertoires from a handful of healthy adults. To increase sequencing depth and limit assay-specific biases, different laboratories used diverse techniques to prepare libraries and sequence TCR repertoires.

Healthy HIV-negative adults with no recently reported acute infections or vaccinations were included as donors. Only Caucasian adults living in Nashville, Tennessee, USA were represented among the donors. For unsorted samples, about 87 million PBMCs were counted, and genomic DNA was extracted using the QIAamp DNA Blood Mini kit. Blood was collected by leukapheresis, and PBMCs were isolated by Ficoll-Histopaque density gradient centrifugation and then cryopreserved in liquid nitrogen vapor phase. In regard to this clone: There is no known antigen for this receptor. Base qualities are not recorded, but no much larger clone differs from it by a single base.

The CDR3 sequence holds 13 residues, the cysteine and phenylalanine included. Only the CDR3 part of the read is kept: 39 bases, read in frame from the first base. V lost 4 bases and J lost 9 bases; the stretch between them is 16 bases long. For CDR1 and CDR2, the germline V gene lists SQVTM and ANQGSEA. TCR CDR3 regions were amplified from genomic DNA by multiplex PCR using the deep immunoSEQ assay. Extracted genomic DNA from each cell subset was distributed evenly across all wells of several immunoSEQ 96-well plates, and each plate was treated as a replicate. For unsorted PBMC, approximately 310 ng genomic DNA, equal to roughly 32,000 T cell genomes, was loaded into each replicate PCR. Unsorted PBMC genomic DNA was sequenced across ten immunoSEQ deep assay plates. Purified libraries were quantified with a Qubit 3.0 fluorometer, sized on a Bioanalyzer 2100, and re-quantified with the KAPA Library Quantification kit. Every immunoSEQ 96-well plate was sequenced on a separate single-read 150-cycle Illumina NextSeq 550 flow cell. From the authors' description of their analysis: Because the immunoSEQ output held only junctional sequences and lacked quality scores, the filtering could not match the filtering applied to full-length reads. To assign V/J genes and CDR3, sequences were annotated against IMGT germline references using PyIR, a Python wrapper for IgBLAST v1.9. Reads were filtered out if the reads had weak V/J assignments (E-value above 1e-6), no CDR3, stop codons, out-of-frame junctions, or ambiguous translated residues. V3J clonotypes were defined by identical inferred V gene, J gene, and CDR3 amino acid sequence. To compute the percentage overlap between repertoires, the number of shared unique clonotypes was divided by the size of the smaller repertoire. Richness of each repertoire was evaluated using RTK rarefaction, the Chao1 estimator, and Recon v2.1 estimates of unobserved clonotypes. Held by TCRdb, this immuneACCESS table contains in-frame sequences only and omits some clones. Under half of the omission traces to an unresolved V gene where checked; the cause of the rest is unknown. V and J calls plus clone size are reproduced from that table; the DNA served to infer D and trimming. The sample table shows 400,000 to 600,000 clones, and roughly 80% are seen once. Roughly an eighth of the sample belongs to the ten largest clones.

Points the paper makes about the study in general: Sampling was limited to blood, and TCR repertoires in tissue likely differ from TCR repertoires in blood. The small number of donors limited the genetic and exposure-history diversity represented. Pairwise subsampling led to the expectation that sequencing depth would affect the degree of clonotype sharing among donors.

The sequencing input was PBMCs. This TCR was sampled from a woman in her 40s in good health. Some clones in this sample may be carry-over from other donors' samples. The rearrangement combines TRBV29-1 with TRBJ2-1; the D region possibly corresponds to TRBD2 (5 bases align). The DNA sequence is as follows: TGCAGCGTTGGGGAGAGGCAGGTCGGTGAGCAGTTCTTC. Its product reads: CSVGERQVGEQFF.